These 21 T cell receptor beta chains were all obtained from the same sample, sequenced in a study of blood T cell repertoires in COVID-19 (dated by TCRdb to 2019 to 2021). To prepare the library, the immunoSEQ multiplex PCR assay was applied. Held by TCRdb, this immuneACCESS table contains in-frame sequences only and omits some clones. Under half of the omission traces to an unresolved V gene where checked; the cause of the rest is unknown. The sample profile shows around 420,000 clones; 88% of them were found once. Jointly, the top ten make up roughly 2% of the sample. The sequenced sample consisted of PBMCs or T cells enriched from blood (not recorded which). Every receptor here comes from a woman aged 40 to 50 with acute COVID-19.

This sequence joins TRBV7-9 and TRBJ2-5; TRBD2 aligns across 7 bases. Germline-derived CDR1 and CDR2 are SEHNR and FQNEAQ (reference sequence). The V segment lost 0 bases and the J segment 2 bases; nucleotides outside the gene matches: 9. The CDR3 is 17 residues long. The CDR3 loop is CASSLALGGSGQETQYF. CDR3 nucleotides: TGTGCCAGCAGCTTAGCGCTCGGGGGTAGCGGGCAAGAGACCCAGTACTTC. Drawing the rest from reference TRBV7-9 and TRBJ2-5, the complete variable domain is DTGVSQNPRHKITKRGQNVTFRCDPISEHNRLYWYRQTLGQGPEFLTYFQNEAQLEKSRLLSDRFSAERPKGSFSTLEIQRTEQGDSAMYLCASSLALGGSGQETQYFGPGTRLLVL.

The rearrangement uses TRBV10-3 and TRBJ1-2; possibly TRBD1 for D (6 bases). Germline CDR1 ENHRY, CDR2 SYGVKD. The CDR3 is 13 residues long. The V end lost 10 bases, the J end lost 6 bases, and 18 bases lay between the germline ends. This chain's CDR3 is CATGRGAGDGYTF. In DNA, the CDR3 is TGTGCCACGGGCAGAGGTGCAGGGGATGGCTACACCTTC.

This clone occurred once. The rearrangement joins TRBV6-5 to TRBJ1-2; D perhaps matches TRBD1 (6 bases). CDR1 MNHEY and CDR2 SVGAGI come from the germline V gene. Trimming cost V 7 bases and J 8 bases, with 20 bases left between them. The CDR3 is 14 amino acids. CDR3 protein: CASNHRDSYGGYTF. CDR3 sequence (DNA): TGTGCCAGCAACCACAGGGATTCCTATGGAGGCTACACCTTC.

The chain carries TRBV20-1 and TRBJ2-1; the match to TRBD2 covers 8 bases. The CDR3 runs to 14 residues. V dropped 3 bases and J dropped 7; count of bases not matched to a gene: 8. CDR1 and CDR2 (germline): DFQATT, SNEGSKA (reference sequence). CDR3 in DNA: TGCAGTGCTAGTCCACGGGGGGGCCGTAATGAGCAGTTCTTC. It is translated as CSASPRGGRNEQFF.

This clone was detected only once. V usage is TRBV21-1 and J usage is TRBJ1-6. TRBV21-1 is marked as a pseudogene. This CDR3 is built from 11 residues. For the CDR3, the DNA is TGTGCCCAGCGGGAATGTTCACCCCTCCACTTT. This gives the protein CAQRECSPLHF.

This chain joins TRBV18 and TRBJ2-7, with TRBD1 identical over 7 bases. This CDR3 has 13 amino acids. CDR1 is KGHSH, CDR2 LQKENI, per germline. J lost 3 bases, V lost 5 bases, and 4 bases had no gene match. The CDR3 nucleotides are TGTGCCAGCTCAACGGGACAGATCTACGAGCAGTACTTC. As protein: CASSTGQIYEQYF.

The V call is TRBV7-9, the J call TRBJ2-5; the match to TRBD1 covers 7 bases. V trimming: 5 bases; J trimming: 5 bases; junction bases outside the gene matches: 14. Germline values: CDR1 SEHNR, CDR2 FQNEAQ (reference sequence). This CDR3 has 16 residues. Here the CDR3 reads CASSNRQGGRMETQYF. The CDR3, as DNA: TGTGCCAGCAGCAACCGACAGGGTGGGCGGATGGAGACCCAGTACTTC.

The rearrangement uses TRBV19 and TRBJ2-7; TRBD2 agrees at 11 bases. V shed 5 bases, J shed 2 bases, and the junction held 5 bases outside the gene matches. This CDR3 has 15 amino acids. CDR1 and CDR2 from the germline V gene are LNHDA and SQIVND (reference sequence). This chain's CDR3 is CASSLGLAETYEQYF. The CDR3 coding sequence is TGTGCCAGTAGTCTGGGACTAGCGGAAACCTACGAGCAGTACTTC.

J is TRBJ1-1 and V is TRBV2, with 8 bases lining up with TRBD1. The length of the CDR3 is 13 residues. Trimming took 6 bases from V and 4 from J; bases not matched to a gene: 4. Germline CDR1 reads SNHLY; CDR2 reads FYNNEI. The CDR3 spells CASRETGGTEAFF. DNA of the CDR3: TGTGCCAGCAGGGAAACAGGGGGCACTGAAGCTTTCTTT. Full variable domain (rest looked up from reference TRBV2 and TRBJ1-1): EPEVTQTPSHQVTQMGQEVILRCVPISNHLYFYWYRQILGQKVEFLVSFYNNEISEKSEIFDDQFSVERPDGSNFTLKIRSTKLEDSAMYFCASRETGGTEAFFGQGTRLTVV.

V and J are TRBV30 and TRBJ1-1; no reliable D call. Germline loops: CDR1 GTSNPN, CDR2 SVGIG (reference sequence). The CDR3 runs 13 residues. V was shortened by 1 base and J by 4 bases, with 10 bases between the two germline ends. CDR3 in DNA: TGTGCCTGGAGTGAATCCCTGTTCACTGAAGCTTTCTTT. Its translation: CAWSESLFTEAFF.

The chain links TRBV3-1 (or the pseudogene TRBV3-2) to TRBJ2-5; 7 positions match TRBD2. V was clipped by 4 bases and J by 2 bases; unmatched bases: 7. Germline CDR1 and CDR2: LGHDT and YNNKEL (reference sequence). The CDR3 loop spans 15 amino acids. CDR3 coding DNA: TGTGCCAGCAGCCTGAATGGGGGGGGACAAGAGACCCAGTACTTC. Amino acid sequence: CASSLNGGGQETQYF.

The genes are TRBV6-5 and TRBJ1-5; D may be TRBD1 (5 bases). Germline V gives CDR1 MNHEY, CDR2 SVGAGI. V was pared by 2 bases and J by 6 bases, with 17 bases between. The CDR3 spans 16 residues. This CDR3 reads CASSYNPGINGQPQHF. For the CDR3, the DNA is TGTGCCAGCAGTTACAATCCAGGGATAAACGGTCAGCCCCAGCATTTT.

This clone was observed a few times. The rearrangement joins TRBV19 to TRBJ1-6; 7 bases are a match to TRBD1. Germline CDR1 is LNHDA and CDR2 is SQIVND (reference sequence). V lost 7 bases, J lost 2 bases, and 5 bases stayed unmatched. CDR3 size: 15 residues. CDR3 nucleotides: TGTGCCAGTACCGACAGGGAAACCTATAATTCACCCCTCCACTTT. It codes for CASTDRETYNSPLHF.

The V gene is TRBV5-1, the J gene TRBJ2-5; D remains ambiguous. The CDR3 consists of 13 residues. The germline V and J ends were trimmed by 1 base and 2 bases, with 6 bases remaining between them. The germline V gene has CDR1 SGHRS and CDR2 YFSETQ. For the CDR3, the DNA is TGCGCCAGCAGCTTGCCCCAGCAAGAGACCCAGTACTTC. Its protein product is CASSLPQQETQYF.

V and J are TRBV7-9 and TRBJ2-1, with D unresolved. This CDR3 has 12 amino acids. With 6 bases removed from V and 5 bases from J, the gap between germline ends came to 8 bases. Germline V gene lookup returns CDR1 SEHNR and CDR2 FQNEAQ (reference sequence). The CDR3 sequence is CASSLGHNEQFF. The CDR3 nucleotides are TGTGCCAGCAGTTTGGGCCACAATGAGCAGTTCTTC. The full variable domain, completed using reference TRBV7-9 and TRBJ2-1, is DTGVSQNPRHKITKRGQNVTFRCDPISEHNRLYWYRQTLGQGPEFLTYFQNEAQLEKSRLLSDRFSAERPKGSFSTLEIQRTEQGDSAMYLCASSLGHNEQFFGPGTRLTVL.

The CDR3 spells CASSFLQMARVNRYFSEAFF. CDR3 DNA sequence: TGTGCCAGCAGTTTTCTCCAAATGGCTCGAGTGAACAGGTATTTCTCTGAAGCTTTCTTT. The chain links TRBV27 to TRBJ1-1, with D possibly TRBD1 on 5 matching bases. Germline V gives CDR1 MNHEY, CDR2 SMNVEV (reference sequence). This CDR3 region has 20 residues. V was clipped by 3 bases and J by 6 bases, with 32 bases between them.

This sequence joins TRBV5-1 and TRBJ2-1; 12 nucleotides agree with TRBD1. In germline, CDR1 is SGHRS, CDR2 YFSETQ. The V gene end was trimmed by 3 bases and the J gene end by 9 bases; junction bases not matched to a gene: 4. CDR3 size: 14 residues. CDR3 sequence (DNA): TGCGCCAGCAGCTCGGGACAGGGGGCGGCTGAGCAGTTCTTC. It is translated as CASSSGQGAAEQFF.

This clone was picked up one time. V usage is TRBV6-5 and J usage is TRBJ2-7; D is unclear. Per germline, CDR1 MNHEY and CDR2 SVGAGI. This CDR3 region has 13 residues. Trimming stripped 2 bases from V and 7 bases from J, with 12 bases between. Here the CDR3 DNA reads TGTGCCAGCAGTTACCAGGTCCCTGGGGAGCAGTACTTC. As protein: CASSYQVPGEQYF.

The V gene is TRBV2, the J gene TRBJ2-1, with 11 positions matching TRBD2. Trimming removed 8 bases from V and 7 bases from J; junction bases left unmatched: 4. This CDR3 has 13 residues. Germline CDR1 and CDR2: SNHLY and FYNNEI. CDR3 sequence reads: CASDTSGGNEQFF. DNA for the CDR3: TGTGCCAGCGATACTAGCGGGGGAAATGAGCAGTTCTTC.

The chain joins TRBV18 to TRBJ2-6, with a possible D match to TRBD1 (5 bases). Looked up from germline, CDR1 is KGHSH and CDR2 is LQKENI. This CDR3 region has 14 residues. The V and J ends lost 4 bases and 4 bases respectively, with 8 bases between them. For the CDR3, the DNA is TGTGCCAGCTCACAGGGGTCCGGGGCCAACGTCCTGACTTTC. Translating it yields CASSQGSGANVLTF.

The V gene is TRBV6-2 or TRBV6-3, the J gene TRBJ2-5; TRBD2 matches at 15 bases. With V trimmed by 2 bases and J by 4 bases, 5 bases remained unmatched. Germline V gene sequence: CDR1 MNHEY, CDR2 SVGEGT. The CDR3 length is 17 residues. CDR3 loop: CASSYPGLAGGGETQYF. In DNA form, the CDR3 reads TGTGCCAGCAGTTACCCGGGACTAGCGGGGGGAGGAGAGACCCAGTACTTC.